Reported below is one TCR beta chain. The antigen is unknown. This CDR3 spans 15 amino acids. Germline values: CDR1 SEHNR, CDR2 FQNEAQ (reference sequence). J lost 2 bases, V lost 5 bases, and 7 bases had no gene match. The sample belongs to a study of cytomegalovirus exposure and HLA in healthy donors. 13 Jbeta primers and 60 Vbeta primers were used for the PCR. Assay: immunoSEQ multiplex PCR; the TCRdb copy retains only in-frame clones and omits some. The data hold about 170,000 clones, with roughly 80% observed a single time. Regarding the study as a whole: Later analysis demonstrated an association between a missense DCLRE1C variant and TCR beta V- and J-gene trimming.

The clonotype originates from a male donor in good health and CMV-seronegative. The chain employs TRBV7-9 and TRBJ2-3; TRBD1 matches 7 bases. The source material was PBMCs. The CDR3 reads CASSPRDRFTDTQYF. The CDR3 nucleotides read TGTGCCAGCAGCCCCCGGGACAGATTCACAGATACGCAGTATTTT.